What follows describes a single T cell receptor (beta chain). The entry originates in a study of blood T cell repertoires in COVID-19. The wider study: Samples of COVID-19 (acute and convalescent) were obtained from the United States, Italy and Spain. T cells, B-cell-depleted T cells, or PBMCs provided the cDNA or gDNA that served as material.

The CDR3 length is 15 residues. Germline V gene data show CDR1 as SNHLY and CDR2 as FYNNEI. The trim removed 5 bases at V and 0 bases at J, leaving 6 bases unmatched. Under the authors' procedure: The assay estimated nucleated cells by amplifying reference gene primers. Sequenced by immunoSEQ multiplex PCR; TCRdb stores in-frame clones only, minus some. Clone size and V and J calls were adopted from that table, with D and trimming inferred from the DNA. This table holds 270,000 or so clones, roughly nine tenths found once. The gene calls are TRBV2 and TRBJ2-7; 8 positions agree with TRBD1. Sample: peripheral blood. The sequence came from a woman aged 40 to 50 who had recovered from COVID-19. The CDR3: CASSPQGANSYEQYF. The CDR3 nucleotides are TGTGCCAGCAGTCCCCAGGGGGCGAACTCCTACGAGCAGTACTTC.